Listed below are T cell receptor beta chains from one sample, sequenced in a study of blood T cell repertoires in COVID-19. TCRdb keeps only in-frame clones here, not all; method: immunoSEQ multiplex PCR. This sample has about 160,000 clones, with around 84% found just once. The sequenced sample was peripheral blood. The receptors shown here come from a man in his forties with acute or convalescent COVID-19. The CDR3 runs from the conserved cysteine through the conserved F or W. The order of the fields is CDR3 DNA, CDR3 protein, J gene, D gene, clone size, V gene. A D gene is named only where the DNA matches it firmly. For some rows the clone size is stated as once, few or many, or as a class when expanded; others skip it.

CDR3nt: TGTGCCAGCAGTCGACAGGGGGCAAGCAATCAGCCCCAGCATTTT
CDR3aa: CASSRQGASNQPQHF
j_gene: TRBJ1-5
d_gene: TRBD1
abundance: .
v_gene: TRBV7-2

CDR3nt: TGTGCCAGCAGCAGCCGTCAGGGGGTGACCCAGTACTTC
CDR3aa: CASSSRQGVTQYF
j_gene: TRBJ2-5
d_gene: TRBD1
abundance: .
v_gene: TRBV12-3/TRBV12-4

CDR3nt: TGTGCCAGCAGCTTATCCGGTTCCGAGCAGTACTTC
CDR3aa: CASSLSGSEQYF
j_gene: TRBJ2-7
d_gene: .
abundance: .
v_gene: TRBV7-3

CDR3nt: TGTGCCAGCAGTTTCGACAGGGGAGGGGGCTACACCTTC
CDR3aa: CASSFDRGGGYTF
j_gene: TRBJ1-2
d_gene: TRBD1
abundance: .
v_gene: TRBV6-5

CDR3nt: TGTGCCAGCAGGGAACAGGGGAACACTGAAGCTTTCTTT
CDR3aa: CASREQGNTEAFF
j_gene: TRBJ1-1
d_gene: .
abundance: .
v_gene: TRBV2

CDR3nt: TGTGCCAGCAGCCAAGATCCGGGGTCCACCGGGGAGCTGTTTTTT
CDR3aa: CASSQDPGSTGELFF
j_gene: TRBJ2-2
d_gene: .
abundance: .
v_gene: TRBV4-2

CDR3nt: TGTGCCAGCAGCCATTCCGTTCACGAGCAGTACTTC
CDR3aa: CASSHSVHEQYF
j_gene: TRBJ2-7
d_gene: .
abundance: .
v_gene: TRBV3-1/TRBV3-2

CDR3nt: TGTGCCAGCAGCCAAGAATCAAGAAACACCATATATTTT
CDR3aa: CASSQESRNTIYF
j_gene: TRBJ1-3
d_gene: .
abundance: .
v_gene: TRBV3-1/TRBV3-2

CDR3nt: TGTGCCAGCAGGGACTTGGGAGAGACCCAGTACTTC
CDR3aa: CASRDLGETQYF
j_gene: TRBJ2-5
d_gene: .
abundance: .
v_gene: TRBV25-1

CDR3nt: TGTGCCATCAGTTCAGGGGCCTATGGCTACACCTTC
CDR3aa: CAISSGAYGYTF
j_gene: TRBJ1-2
d_gene: .
abundance: .
v_gene: TRBV10-3

CDR3nt: TGTGCCAGCAGGGCCGGGACACCCTACGAGCAGTACTTC
CDR3aa: CASRAGTPYEQYF
j_gene: TRBJ2-7
d_gene: .
abundance: .
v_gene: TRBV7-8

CDR3nt: TGTGCCAGCAGTCTTGGAAGCTCGGAAGGGGCTAACTATGGCTACACCTTC
CDR3aa: CASSLGSSEGANYGYTF
j_gene: TRBJ1-2
d_gene: .
abundance: .
v_gene: TRBV28

CDR3nt: TGTGCCTGGAGTGACAGAATACGCTACGAGCAGTACTTC
CDR3aa: CAWSDRIRYEQYF
j_gene: TRBJ2-7
d_gene: .
abundance: .
v_gene: TRBV30

CDR3nt: TGTGCCAGCGCGCGGGGGGGATCGAACACCGGGGAGCTGTTTTTT
CDR3aa: CASARGGSNTGELFF
j_gene: TRBJ2-2
d_gene: TRBD2
abundance: .
v_gene: TRBV6-5

CDR3nt: TGTGCCAGTAGTAGGGCAGGGGGCGCGAGTACCTATGGCTACACCTTC
CDR3aa: CASSRAGGASTYGYTF
j_gene: TRBJ1-2
d_gene: TRBD1
abundance: few
v_gene: TRBV19

CDR3nt: TGTGCCAGCAGCCGCAAAGGAGGGGTCGGGGAGCAGTTCTTC
CDR3aa: CASSRKGGVGEQFF
j_gene: TRBJ2-1
d_gene: .
abundance: .
v_gene: TRBV3-1/TRBV3-2

CDR3nt: TGTGCCAGCACCTCGTCAGGGGACTATGGCTACACCTTC
CDR3aa: CASTSSGDYGYTF
j_gene: TRBJ1-2
d_gene: .
abundance: .
v_gene: TRBV12-3/TRBV12-4

CDR3nt: TGTGCCAGCAGGGGCCCTGGAAACACCATATATTTT
CDR3aa: CASRGPGNTIYF
j_gene: TRBJ1-3
d_gene: .
abundance: .
v_gene: TRBV6-5

CDR3nt: TGCGCCAGCAGCTTGACAGGGAGCGGGAACACTGAAGCTTTCTTT
CDR3aa: CASSLTGSGNTEAFF
j_gene: TRBJ1-1
d_gene: .
abundance: .
v_gene: TRBV5-1

CDR3nt: TGCAGTGCTCATGGGAGAGATGGCTACACCTTC
CDR3aa: CSAHGRDGYTF
j_gene: TRBJ1-2
d_gene: .
abundance: .
v_gene: TRBV20-1

CDR3nt: TGCGCCAGCAGTACAGGGGTTCGGGGCACTGAAGCTTTCTTT
CDR3aa: CASSTGVRGTEAFF
j_gene: TRBJ1-1
d_gene: TRBD1
abundance: .
v_gene: TRBV5-1

CDR3nt: TGCGCCAGCAGCTTGGATTGGTACTCGGGGGAGGTCACCTTC
CDR3aa: CASSLDWYSGEVTF
j_gene: TRBJ1-2
d_gene: .
abundance: .
v_gene: TRBV5-1

CDR3nt: TGTGCCACCAGCAGAGATAGGGGCAGCTATGGCTACACCTTC
CDR3aa: CATSRDRGSYGYTF
j_gene: TRBJ1-2
d_gene: .
abundance: .
v_gene: TRBV15

CDR3nt: TGTGCCAGCGACGGACAGGGGGCTCGGGGTAACTATGGCTACACCTTC
CDR3aa: CASDGQGARGNYGYTF
j_gene: TRBJ1-2
d_gene: TRBD1
abundance: .
v_gene: TRBV28

CDR3nt: TGTGCCAGCAGGACGGACAGGGGCTTACCCACTGAAGCTTTCTTT
CDR3aa: CASRTDRGLPTEAFF
j_gene: TRBJ1-1
d_gene: TRBD1
abundance: .
v_gene: TRBV28

CDR3nt: TGCGCCAGCAGCTTGGCCAGGGTGACCCCAAACACTGAAGCTTTCTTT
CDR3aa: CASSLARVTPNTEAFF
j_gene: TRBJ1-1
d_gene: .
abundance: .
v_gene: TRBV5-1

CDR3nt: TGCGCCAGCAGCCAAGATCTAGGAGGCAATCAGCCCCAGCATTTT
CDR3aa: CASSQDLGGNQPQHF
j_gene: TRBJ1-5
d_gene: .
abundance: .
v_gene: TRBV4-1

CDR3nt: TGTGCCAGCTCACCGATGGTTGCGGTCCAAGAGACCCAGTACTTC
CDR3aa: CASSPMVAVQETQYF
j_gene: TRBJ2-5
d_gene: .
abundance: .
v_gene: TRBV18

CDR3nt: TGTGCCAGCAGTGGGGAAAGGGGTGAAAAACTGTTTTTT
CDR3aa: CASSGERGEKLFF
j_gene: TRBJ1-4
d_gene: .
abundance: .
v_gene: TRBV6-4

CDR3nt: TGTGCCAGCAGTCCGAGGGGGGGGATGAACACTGAAGCTTTCTTT
CDR3aa: CASSPRGGMNTEAFF
j_gene: TRBJ1-1
d_gene: .
abundance: .
v_gene: TRBV27

CDR3nt: TGTGCCAGCAGTCCCCTCCAGCGGGGACCCTACAATGAGCAGTTCTTC
CDR3aa: CASSPLQRGPYNEQFF
j_gene: TRBJ2-1
d_gene: TRBD2
abundance: .
v_gene: TRBV28

CDR3nt: TGTGCCAGCAGTCCCGGGACATCTGGCTACACCTTC
CDR3aa: CASSPGTSGYTF
j_gene: TRBJ1-2
d_gene: .
abundance: .
v_gene: TRBV12-3/TRBV12-4

CDR3nt: TGTGCCATCAACCCCGGAGAGAGCTCCTATAATTCACCCCTCCACTTT
CDR3aa: CAINPGESSYNSPLHF
j_gene: TRBJ1-6
d_gene: .
abundance: .
v_gene: TRBV10-3

CDR3nt: TGTGCCAGTACTGGGCGGGGGGACGCAGATACGCAGTATTTT
CDR3aa: CASTGRGDADTQYF
j_gene: TRBJ2-3
d_gene: TRBD2
abundance: .
v_gene: TRBV19

CDR3nt: TGTGCCAGCACCCTTCGGGGTCTCACTGGCTATGGCTACACCTTC
CDR3aa: CASTLRGLTGYGYTF
j_gene: TRBJ1-2
d_gene: .
abundance: .
v_gene: TRBV5-6

CDR3nt: TGTGCCAGCACACGAGACAGTGGGTACGAGCAGTACTTC
CDR3aa: CASTRDSGYEQYF
j_gene: TRBJ2-7
d_gene: .
abundance: .
v_gene: TRBV6-5

CDR3nt: TGTGCCAGCTCACCATTCGGTCCACGGACTTTGCCCTATGGCTACACCTTC
CDR3aa: CASSPFGPRTLPYGYTF
j_gene: TRBJ1-2
d_gene: .
abundance: .
v_gene: TRBV18

CDR3nt: TGCGCCAGCCAACTAGCGGGGGGGACCGGGGAGCTGTTTTTT
CDR3aa: CASQLAGGTGELFF
j_gene: TRBJ2-2
d_gene: TRBD2
abundance: .
v_gene: TRBV10-1

CDR3nt: TGCGCCAGCAGCCCGTCGCCGAGCGGGGGAAACACCGGGGAGCTGTTTTTT
CDR3aa: CASSPSPSGGNTGELFF
j_gene: TRBJ2-2
d_gene: TRBD2
abundance: .
v_gene: TRBV5-1

CDR3nt: TGTGCCAGCAGTAACCATCAACAGGGACAGGGTATCCCCTACGAGCAGTACTTC
CDR3aa: CASSNHQQGQGIPYEQYF
j_gene: TRBJ2-7
d_gene: TRBD1
abundance: .
v_gene: TRBV28

CDR3nt: TGTGCCTGGAGGGCCTTGGGAGGGGGAAATGAAAAACTGTTTTTT
CDR3aa: CAWRALGGGNEKLFF
j_gene: TRBJ1-4
d_gene: .
abundance: .
v_gene: TRBV30

CDR3nt: TGTGCCAGCACACTTCTGCTGACAGGAGTTAATGAAAAACTGTTTTTT
CDR3aa: CASTLLLTGVNEKLFF
j_gene: TRBJ1-4
d_gene: .
abundance: once
v_gene: TRBV2

CDR3nt: TGTGCCAGCAGTTATTCCGCGGGACGGACGGATTCACCCCTCCACTTT
CDR3aa: CASSYSAGRTDSPLHF
j_gene: TRBJ1-6
d_gene: .
abundance: .
v_gene: TRBV27

CDR3nt: TGTGCCAGCAGCCCTGTCTTAAACACTGAAGCTTTCTTT
CDR3aa: CASSPVLNTEAFF
j_gene: TRBJ1-1
d_gene: .
abundance: .
v_gene: TRBV5-6

CDR3nt: TGTGCCAGCAGCTTAGCAGGGGCCGTATCCTACGAGCAGTACTTC
CDR3aa: CASSLAGAVSYEQYF
j_gene: TRBJ2-7
d_gene: .
abundance: .
v_gene: TRBV11-2

CDR3nt: TGCAGCGTTGAAGACACAGGCGGAGGGGAAAAACTGTTTTTT
CDR3aa: CSVEDTGGGEKLFF
j_gene: TRBJ1-4
d_gene: .
abundance: .
v_gene: TRBV29-1

CDR3nt: TGCGCCAGCCGCGGGGGACTTCAGGTCTACAATGAGCAGTTCTTC
CDR3aa: CASRGGLQVYNEQFF
j_gene: TRBJ2-1
d_gene: TRBD2
abundance: .
v_gene: TRBV10-2

CDR3nt: TGTGCCAGCAGTTCCCGGGAGGGGGGCCACTATGGCTACACCTTC
CDR3aa: CASSSREGGHYGYTF
j_gene: TRBJ1-2
d_gene: .
abundance: .
v_gene: TRBV5-4

CDR3nt: TGTGCCAGCAGTTCACAGGGGGGCGAGCAGTACTTC
CDR3aa: CASSSQGGEQYF
j_gene: TRBJ2-7
d_gene: TRBD1
abundance: .
v_gene: TRBV2

CDR3nt: TGTGCCAGTTCTACTGGTTATGGCTACACCTTC
CDR3aa: CASSTGYGYTF
j_gene: TRBJ1-2
d_gene: .
abundance: once
v_gene: TRBV19

CDR3nt: TGTGCCAGCAGCACACAGGGGGCGATCGGGGCTTTCTTT
CDR3aa: CASSTQGAIGAFF
j_gene: TRBJ1-1
d_gene: TRBD1
abundance: .
v_gene: TRBV6-5

CDR3nt: TGTGCCAGCAGTTTGGGGTTTTCCAGGGGTGGCTACACCTTC
CDR3aa: CASSLGFSRGGYTF
j_gene: TRBJ1-2
d_gene: .
abundance: .
v_gene: TRBV28

CDR3nt: TGTGCCAGCAGCCAAGATTTCACAGGGGACTATGGCTACACCTTC
CDR3aa: CASSQDFTGDYGYTF
j_gene: TRBJ1-2
d_gene: TRBD1
abundance: few
v_gene: TRBV3-1/TRBV3-2

CDR3nt: TGCGCCAGCAGCTTGGGACTAGCGGCTTACACAGATACGCAGTATTTT
CDR3aa: CASSLGLAAYTDTQYF
j_gene: TRBJ2-3
d_gene: TRBD2
abundance: .
v_gene: TRBV5-1

CDR3nt: TGTGCCAGCACCCTTAGAGAGGGAACCACAGATACGCAGTATTTT
CDR3aa: CASTLREGTTDTQYF
j_gene: TRBJ2-3
d_gene: .
abundance: .
v_gene: TRBV7-9

CDR3nt: TGCAGTGCTAGTCGAGCGGCGAAAAATTCACCCCTCCACTTT
CDR3aa: CSASRAAKNSPLHF
j_gene: TRBJ1-6
d_gene: .
abundance: .
v_gene: TRBV20-1

CDR3nt: TGTGCCAGCACCGCAAGCGGGGGGTCTCAGTTCTTC
CDR3aa: CASTASGGSQFF
j_gene: TRBJ2-1
d_gene: TRBD2
abundance: .
v_gene: TRBV6-5

CDR3nt: TGTGCCAGCAGCTTGAGACAGGGGGCACATCAGCCCCAGCATTTT
CDR3aa: CASSLRQGAHQPQHF
j_gene: TRBJ1-5
d_gene: TRBD1
abundance: .
v_gene: TRBV11-2